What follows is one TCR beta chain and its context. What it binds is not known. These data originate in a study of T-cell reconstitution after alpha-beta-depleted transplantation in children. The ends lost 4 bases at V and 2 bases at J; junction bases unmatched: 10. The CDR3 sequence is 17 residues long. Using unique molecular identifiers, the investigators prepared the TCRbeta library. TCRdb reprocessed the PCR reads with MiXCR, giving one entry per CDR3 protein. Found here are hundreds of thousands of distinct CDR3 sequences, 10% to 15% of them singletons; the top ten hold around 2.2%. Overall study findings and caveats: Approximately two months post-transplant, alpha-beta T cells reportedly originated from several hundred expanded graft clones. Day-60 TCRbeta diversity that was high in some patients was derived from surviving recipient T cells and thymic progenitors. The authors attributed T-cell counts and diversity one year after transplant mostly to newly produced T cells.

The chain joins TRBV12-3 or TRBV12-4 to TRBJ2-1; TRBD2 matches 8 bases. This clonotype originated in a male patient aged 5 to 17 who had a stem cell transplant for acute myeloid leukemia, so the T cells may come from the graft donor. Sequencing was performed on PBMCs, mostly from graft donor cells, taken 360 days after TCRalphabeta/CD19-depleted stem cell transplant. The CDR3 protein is CASSWSGGPVPYNEQFF. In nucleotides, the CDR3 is TGTGCCAGCAGTTGGTCGGGGGGGCCCGTTCCCTACAATGAGCAGTTCTTC.